This T cell receptor beta chain derives from a study of OX40 agonist ivuxolimab in advanced cancers. Profiled with immunoSEQ multiplex PCR; TCRdb holds only in-frame clones, not every one. Found here are more than 55,000 clones, less than 95% of them singletons; the top ten hold more than 13%. Germline values: CDR1 SGHDN, CDR2 FVKESK. The germline V and J ends were trimmed by 1 base and 3 bases, with 19 bases remaining between them. This CDR3 comprises 17 residues. V gene TRBV14 combines with J gene TRBJ2-7, with TRBD2 as a possible D gene (5 bases). This sample comprised CD4+ or CD8+ T cells sorted from blood, obtained in a trial of the OX40 agonist ivuxolimab. The receptor's source is an adult with an advanced solid tumor such as melanoma, head and neck, liver or kidney cancer. In DNA, the CDR3 is TGTGCCAGCAGCCAAGTTCGGGGTAAAGGAGCAATCTACGAGCAGTACTTC. It translates to CASSQVRGKGAIYEQYF.